A selection of T cell receptor beta chains follows, all from one sample in a study of T-cell memory formation after mild COVID-19. TCRdb re-called the 5' RACE reads with MiXCR, one entry per CDR3 protein. The table shows 110,000 to 150,000 distinct CDR3 sequences, with about 14% occurring only once. Sequenced input: PBMCs or a T cell subset sorted from them (not recorded which). The receptor source for this set is an adult woman who had mild COVID-19 (a few samples of this study predate the infection). Cell type and time point are not known. Both conserved end residues are part of each CDR3. D genes are given only for firm matches. Clone size is not always given. Where it is, it says once, few, many or a class for expanded clones.

cdr3_length: 15; clone_size: -; j_call: TRBJ2-3; v_call: TRBV6-4; d_call: TRBD1; cdr3_aa: CASSEIGTGTDTQYF; cdr3_nt: TGTGCCAGCAGTGAAATCGGGACAGGAACAGATACGCAGTATTTT
cdr3_length: 11; clone_size: few; j_call: TRBJ2-1; v_call: TRBV19; d_call: -; cdr3_aa: CASCSGDEQFF; cdr3_nt: TGTGCCAGTTGTTCGGGAGATGAGCAGTTCTTC
cdr3_length: 16; clone_size: -; j_call: TRBJ1-3; v_call: TRBV7-6; d_call: -; cdr3_aa: CASSLGGPASGNTIYF; cdr3_nt: TGTGCCAGCAGCTTAGGTGGTCCAGCCTCTGGAAACACCATATATTTT
cdr3_length: 18; clone_size: few; j_call: TRBJ2-7; v_call: TRBV7-6; d_call: -; cdr3_aa: CASSLNRLQGQNQDEQYF; cdr3_nt: TGTGCCAGCAGCCTTAATAGACTCCAGGGACAAAATCAGGACGAGCAGTACTTC
cdr3_length: 13; clone_size: few; j_call: TRBJ1-5; v_call: TRBV6-5; d_call: TRBD1; cdr3_aa: CASSHRGGQPQHF; cdr3_nt: TGTGCCAGCAGTCACAGGGGGGGTCAGCCCCAGCATTTT
cdr3_length: 15; clone_size: few; j_call: TRBJ2-4; v_call: TRBV11-2; d_call: -; cdr3_aa: CASSLGQGAKNIQYF; cdr3_nt: TGTGCCAGCAGCTTAGGGCAGGGGGCCAAAAACATTCAGTACTTC
cdr3_length: 17; clone_size: many; j_call: TRBJ2-5; v_call: TRBV5-1; d_call: -; cdr3_aa: CASSFRGTRTYQETQYF; cdr3_nt: TGCGCCAGCAGCTTTCGTGGCACTCGGACGTACCAAGAGACCCAGTACTTC
cdr3_length: 15; clone_size: few; j_call: TRBJ2-5; v_call: TRBV30; d_call: TRBD1; cdr3_aa: CAWGPGQGQGETQYF; cdr3_nt: TGTGCCTGGGGACCGGGACAGGGCCAAGGGGAGACCCAGTACTTC
cdr3_length: 15; clone_size: few; j_call: TRBJ2-2; v_call: TRBV7-6; d_call: -; cdr3_aa: CASSPRTGSTGELFF; cdr3_nt: TGTGCCAGCAGCCCAAGGACCGGTAGTACCGGGGAGCTGTTTTTT
cdr3_length: 16; clone_size: -; j_call: TRBJ2-5; v_call: TRBV7-2; d_call: TRBD2; cdr3_aa: CASSATSGGLQETQYF; cdr3_nt: TGTGCCAGCAGCGCCACTAGCGGGGGCCTTCAAGAGACCCAGTACTTC
cdr3_length: 17; clone_size: -; j_call: TRBJ2-1; v_call: TRBV5-1; d_call: -; cdr3_aa: CASSLDPSGQSYNEQFF; cdr3_nt: TGCGCCAGCAGCTTGGACCCGTCAGGTCAGTCCTACAATGAGCAGTTCTTC
cdr3_length: 12; clone_size: -; j_call: TRBJ1-1; v_call: TRBV5-1; d_call: -; cdr3_aa: CASSSTGTEAFF; cdr3_nt: TGCGCCAGCAGCTCCACAGGGACTGAAGCTTTCTTT
cdr3_length: 15; clone_size: -; j_call: TRBJ2-1; v_call: TRBV29-1; d_call: TRBD2; cdr3_aa: CSVVPSGRANNEQFF; cdr3_nt: TGCAGCGTTGTTCCAAGCGGGAGGGCCAACAATGAGCAGTTCTTC
cdr3_length: 15; clone_size: -; j_call: TRBJ2-3; v_call: TRBV12-3/TRBV12-4; d_call: -; cdr3_aa: CASSGLGQSTDTQYF; cdr3_nt: TGTGCCAGCAGTGGGCTGGGGCAGTCCACAGATACGCAGTATTTT
cdr3_length: 15; clone_size: few; j_call: TRBJ2-3; v_call: TRBV6-2/TRBV6-3; d_call: -; cdr3_aa: CASSYSGHVRDTQYF; cdr3_nt: TGTGCCAGCAGTTACTCTGGGCACGTTAGAGATACGCAGTATTTT
cdr3_length: 15; clone_size: -; j_call: TRBJ1-2; v_call: TRBV6-2/TRBV6-3; d_call: -; cdr3_aa: CASSSPDGYYYGYTF; cdr3_nt: TGTGCCAGCAGTTCGCCGGACGGATACTACTATGGCTACACCTTC
cdr3_length: 17; clone_size: -; j_call: TRBJ2-1; v_call: TRBV4-2; d_call: TRBD2; cdr3_aa: CASSHLTSGGANNEQFF; cdr3_nt: TGTGCCAGCAGCCACCTGACTAGCGGGGGGGCCAACAATGAGCAGTTCTTC
cdr3_length: 16; clone_size: few; j_call: TRBJ1-1; v_call: TRBV3-1; d_call: -; cdr3_aa: CASSATRDRSYTEAFF; cdr3_nt: TGTGCCAGCAGCGCCACTAGAGACAGATCTTACACTGAAGCTTTCTTT
cdr3_length: 16; clone_size: -; j_call: TRBJ2-3; v_call: TRBV6-2/TRBV6-3; d_call: -; cdr3_aa: CASSFRDRDGTDTQYF; cdr3_nt: TGTGCCAGCAGTTTTCGAGACCGGGACGGCACAGATACGCAGTATTTT
cdr3_length: 17; clone_size: -; j_call: TRBJ1-5; v_call: TRBV2; d_call: -; cdr3_aa: CASSERAASYSNQPQHF; cdr3_nt: TGTGCCAGCAGTGAAAGAGCAGCCTCATATAGCAATCAGCCCCAGCATTTT
cdr3_length: 15; clone_size: -; j_call: TRBJ2-3; v_call: TRBV6-2/TRBV6-3; d_call: -; cdr3_aa: CASSGHEVRTDTQYF; cdr3_nt: TGTGCCAGCAGTGGGCATGAGGTACGGACAGATACGCAGTATTTT
cdr3_length: 15; clone_size: few; j_call: TRBJ1-5; v_call: TRBV7-9; d_call: TRBD1; cdr3_aa: CASSSGTGEDQPQRF; cdr3_nt: TGTGCCAGCAGCTCTGGGACAGGGGAGGATCAGCCCCAGCGTTTT
cdr3_length: 14; clone_size: few; j_call: TRBJ2-3; v_call: TRBV4-2; d_call: -; cdr3_aa: CASSQPLSTDTQYF; cdr3_nt: TGTGCCAGCAGCCAACCCCTTAGCACAGATACGCAGTATTTT
cdr3_length: 13; clone_size: -; j_call: TRBJ1-1; v_call: TRBV7-3; d_call: -; cdr3_aa: CASSAVGNTEAFF; cdr3_nt: TGTGCCAGCAGCGCGGTGGGGAACACTGAAGCTTTCTTT
cdr3_length: 14; clone_size: -; j_call: TRBJ2-7; v_call: TRBV2; d_call: TRBD1; cdr3_aa: CASSQTGGYHEQYF; cdr3_nt: TGTGCCAGCAGTCAGACAGGGGGCTACCACGAGCAGTACTTC
cdr3_length: 15; clone_size: -; j_call: TRBJ2-7; v_call: TRBV21-1; d_call: -; cdr3_aa: CASSPEKSQLYEQYF; cdr3_nt: TGTGCCAGCAGCCCGGAAAAGAGTCAGCTCTACGAGCAGTACTTC
cdr3_length: 15; clone_size: few; j_call: TRBJ2-3; v_call: TRBV7-9; d_call: TRBD1; cdr3_aa: CASSSWTGGTDTQYF; cdr3_nt: TGTGCCAGCAGCTCATGGACAGGGGGCACAGATACGCAGTATTTT
cdr3_length: 14; clone_size: many; j_call: TRBJ2-3; v_call: TRBV7-9; d_call: TRBD2; cdr3_aa: CASSPVAGVDTQYF; cdr3_nt: TGTGCCAGCAGCCCAGTAGCGGGAGTGGATACGCAGTATTTT
cdr3_length: 15; clone_size: -; j_call: TRBJ1-1; v_call: TRBV12-3/TRBV12-4; d_call: TRBD1; cdr3_aa: CASSLGVRGDTEAFF; cdr3_nt: TGTGCCAGCAGTTTAGGCGTCAGGGGGGACACTGAAGCTTTCTTT
cdr3_length: 14; clone_size: -; j_call: TRBJ2-3; v_call: TRBV6-2/TRBV6-3; d_call: -; cdr3_aa: CASSYERPTDTQYF; cdr3_nt: TGTGCCAGCAGTTACGAACGGCCCACAGATACGCAGTATTTT
cdr3_length: 15; clone_size: -; j_call: TRBJ1-1; v_call: TRBV15; d_call: -; cdr3_aa: CATSRDRVGDTEAFF; cdr3_nt: TGTGCCACCAGCAGAGACAGAGTCGGGGACACTGAAGCTTTCTTT
cdr3_length: 15; clone_size: few; j_call: TRBJ2-7; v_call: TRBV4-2; d_call: -; cdr3_aa: CASSLPQGTGYEQYF; cdr3_nt: TGTGCCAGCAGCCTTCCGCAGGGAACCGGCTACGAGCAGTACTTC
cdr3_length: 14; clone_size: few; j_call: TRBJ1-1; v_call: TRBV20-1; d_call: -; cdr3_aa: CSARLTVSGTEAFF; cdr3_nt: TGCAGTGCTCGATTGACAGTCTCAGGCACTGAAGCTTTCTTT
cdr3_length: 14; clone_size: many; j_call: TRBJ2-7; v_call: TRBV29-1; d_call: TRBD1; cdr3_aa: CSARTGAGIYEQYF; cdr3_nt: TGCAGCGCCCGGACAGGGGCGGGAATCTACGAGCAGTACTTC
cdr3_length: 16; clone_size: -; j_call: TRBJ2-3; v_call: TRBV7-9; d_call: TRBD2; cdr3_aa: CASTSTQAGGGDTQYF; cdr3_nt: TGTGCCAGCACCTCTACCCAGGCGGGAGGGGGAGATACGCAGTATTTT
cdr3_length: 12; clone_size: -; j_call: TRBJ2-7; v_call: TRBV3-1; d_call: -; cdr3_aa: CASSPHSYEQYF; cdr3_nt: TGTGCCAGCAGCCCCCATTCCTACGAGCAGTACTTC
cdr3_length: 13; clone_size: -; j_call: TRBJ2-7; v_call: TRBV15; d_call: -; cdr3_aa: CATSIAATYEQYF; cdr3_nt: TGTGCCACCTCAATAGCTGCCACCTACGAGCAGTACTTC
cdr3_length: 15; clone_size: few; j_call: TRBJ1-1; v_call: TRBV25-1; d_call: -; cdr3_aa: CASSESRRAGTEAFF; cdr3_nt: TGTGCCAGCAGTGAATCTCGGCGGGCGGGCACTGAAGCTTTCTTT
cdr3_length: 15; clone_size: -; j_call: TRBJ2-7; v_call: TRBV20-1; d_call: TRBD1; cdr3_aa: CSASIPGQGSYEQYF; cdr3_nt: TGCAGTGCTTCAATACCGGGACAGGGCTCCTACGAGCAGTACTTC
cdr3_length: 19; clone_size: -; j_call: TRBJ1-4; v_call: TRBV11-2; d_call: -; cdr3_aa: CASSSFLGKGTGDNEKLFF; cdr3_nt: TGTGCCAGCAGCTCGTTTCTGGGGAAAGGGACGGGCGATAATGAAAAACTGTTTTTT
cdr3_length: 15; clone_size: -; j_call: TRBJ1-3; v_call: TRBV27; d_call: TRBD1; cdr3_aa: CASSLAESDRDTIYF; cdr3_nt: TGTGCCAGCAGTTTGGCCGAATCGGACAGGGACACCATATATTTT
cdr3_length: 15; clone_size: -; j_call: TRBJ1-4; v_call: TRBV5-1; d_call: -; cdr3_aa: CASSLGQVDIEKLFF; cdr3_nt: TGCGCCAGCAGCTTGGGACAGGTCGACATTGAAAAACTGTTTTTT
cdr3_length: 15; clone_size: few; j_call: TRBJ2-7; v_call: TRBV4-1; d_call: -; cdr3_aa: CASSQGLGLTYEQYF; cdr3_nt: TGCGCCAGCAGCCAAGGTTTGGGACTCACCTACGAGCAGTACTTC
cdr3_length: 15; clone_size: few; j_call: TRBJ2-7; v_call: TRBV13; d_call: -; cdr3_aa: CASSLGQGGSREQYF; cdr3_nt: TGTGCCAGCAGCTTAGGGCAGGGAGGTTCCCGGGAGCAGTACTTC
cdr3_length: 16; clone_size: -; j_call: TRBJ1-5; v_call: TRBV5-6; d_call: -; cdr3_aa: CASTSLGLGSDQPQHF; cdr3_nt: TGTGCCAGCACCTCGTTAGGGCTGGGGTCCGATCAGCCCCAGCATTTT
cdr3_length: 15; clone_size: few; j_call: TRBJ2-1; v_call: TRBV24-1; d_call: TRBD2; cdr3_aa: CATSDSGTSGDEQFF; cdr3_nt: TGTGCCACCAGTGATTCCGGGACTAGCGGTGATGAGCAGTTCTTC
cdr3_length: 13; clone_size: once; j_call: TRBJ1-1; v_call: TRBV7-9; d_call: -; cdr3_aa: CASSVNRNTEAFF; cdr3_nt: TGTGCCAGCAGCGTCAACCGGAACACTGAAGCTTTCTTT
cdr3_length: 14; clone_size: -; j_call: TRBJ1-1; v_call: TRBV20-1; d_call: TRBD1; cdr3_aa: CSASLGQANTEAFF; cdr3_nt: TGCAGTGCTAGCTTGGGACAGGCGAACACTGAAGCTTTCTTT
cdr3_length: 16; clone_size: -; j_call: TRBJ2-5; v_call: TRBV5-1; d_call: -; cdr3_aa: CASSSRASQYQETQYF; cdr3_nt: TGCGCCAGCAGCTCCCGGGCCAGTCAGTACCAAGAGACCCAGTACTTC
cdr3_length: 16; clone_size: many; j_call: TRBJ2-7; v_call: TRBV5-1; d_call: TRBD2; cdr3_aa: CASSLLPAGADYEQYF; cdr3_nt: TGCGCCAGCAGCTTGTTACCAGCGGGAGCCGACTACGAGCAGTACTTC
cdr3_length: 15; clone_size: few; j_call: TRBJ1-1; v_call: TRBV12-3/TRBV12-4; d_call: -; cdr3_aa: CASSFPWSLNTEAFF; cdr3_nt: TGTGCCAGCAGTTTCCCCTGGAGTTTGAACACTGAAGCTTTCTTT
cdr3_length: 14; clone_size: many; j_call: TRBJ2-1; v_call: TRBV7-2; d_call: TRBD2; cdr3_aa: CASSLWLAGSEQFF; cdr3_nt: TGTGCCAGCAGCTTATGGCTAGCGGGAAGTGAGCAGTTCTTC
cdr3_length: 19; clone_size: -; j_call: TRBJ2-6; v_call: TRBV20-1; d_call: TRBD1; cdr3_aa: CSARGNRQGGISGANVLTF; cdr3_nt: TGCAGTGCTAGAGGAAACCGACAGGGGGGAATCTCTGGGGCCAACGTCCTGACTTTC